This entry lists 22 T cell receptor beta chains sequenced from one sample in a study of shared clonotypes between healthy human individuals. This table comes from immunoSEQ multiplex PCR, and its TCRdb copy is limited to in-frame clones, with some not included. The sample has about 2.3 million clones; 85% to 95% are singletons. Sequencing was done on a sample of naive CD4+ T cells from PBMCs. Subset meaning: CD45RA+ positively selected. Every receptor here comes from a man aged 18 to 29 in good health. Some clones in this sample may be carry-over from other donors' samples.

This chain's CDR3 is CASSIRLAGASSYEQYF. The CDR3 DNA reads TGTGCCAGTAGTATTAGACTAGCGGGGGCTAGCTCCTACGAGCAGTACTTC. The rearrangement uses TRBV19 and TRBJ2-7; 12 bases fit TRBD2. Germline assignment: CDR1 LNHDA and CDR2 SQIVND (reference sequence). The CDR3 spans 17 residues. The trim removed 3 bases at V and 0 bases at J, leaving 6 bases unmatched. The complete variable domain, with remaining parts taken from reference TRBV19 and TRBJ2-7, reads DGGITQSPKYLFRKEGQNVTLSCEQNLNHDAMYWYRQDPGQGLRLIYYSQIVNDFQKGDIAEGYSVSREKKESFPLTVTSAQKNPTAFYLCASSIRLAGASSYEQYFGPGTRLTVT.

In the case of this clone: A junction end diverges from the germline sequence, so it may reflect a read error. The V call is TRBV2, the J call TRBJ2-7, with TRBD1 identical over 10 bases. Germline V CDR1 and CDR2: SNHLY, FYNNEI. CDR3 length: 11 amino acids. This CDR3 reads CASSEGTGGTF. For the CDR3, the DNA is TGTGCCAGCAGTGAAGGGACAGGGGGAACCTTC. Together with reference TRBV2 and TRBJ2-7, the CDR3 gives the full variable domain: EPEVTQTPSHQVTQMGQEVILRCVPISNHLYFYWYRQILGQKVEFLVSFYNNEISEKSEIFDDQFSVERPDGSNFTLKIRSTKLEDSAMYFCASSEGTGGTFGPGTRLTVT.

A word on this clone: Other DNA sequences in this sample translate to the same CDR3. The CDR3 nucleotides read TGTGCCAGCTCACCTCGACTAGCGGGTGTAGATACGCAGTATTTT. Amino acid sequence: CASSPRLAGVDTQYF. This chain links TRBV18 with TRBJ2-3, with TRBD2 matching over 10 bases. The CDR3 sequence is 15 residues long. J gave up 5 bases and V 3 bases, and 5 bases lay outside the gene matches. Germline values: CDR1 KGHSH, CDR2 LQKENI.

The chain combines TRBV27 with TRBJ2-7; D is ambiguous. V dropped 4 bases and J dropped 3 bases, with 10 bases sitting between them. This CDR3 region has 13 residues. In germline, CDR1 is MNHEY, CDR2 SMNVEV (reference sequence). Here the CDR3 reads CASSYGRYYEQYF. The CDR3 nucleotides are TGTGCCAGCAGTTACGGCAGGTACTACGAGCAGTACTTC.

The CDR3 sequence: CASSLTVRYQETQYF. The CDR3, as DNA: TGTGCCAGCAGCTTGACAGTCAGGTACCAAGAGACCCAGTACTTC. V usage is TRBV7-2 and J usage is TRBJ2-5, with a tentative D call TRBD1 (5 bases). Trimming cost V 3 bases and J 0 bases, with 11 bases left between them. The length of the CDR3 is 15 residues. Per germline, CDR1 SGHTA and CDR2 FQGNSA.

As for this clone: The same CDR3 arises from other DNA sequences in this sample as well. V is TRBV9 and J is TRBJ2-1; D ambiguous. Germline CDR1 and CDR2: SGDLS and YYNGEE. Trimming pared 0 bases from V and 4 bases from J, leaving 8 bases between. The CDR3 covers 14 residues. Here the CDR3 reads CASSVVGSYNEQFF. The CDR3, as DNA: TGTGCCAGCAGCGTAGTAGGTAGTTACAATGAGCAGTTCTTC.

This clone was seen just once. The chain is built from TRBV13 and TRBJ2-1; no clear D gene. V was trimmed by 5 bases and J by 5 bases, leaving 13 bases between them. Germline CDR1 reads PRHDT; CDR2 reads FYEKMQ (reference sequence). The length of the CDR3 is 14 residues. The chain's CDR3 is CASSPRLADNEQFF. For the CDR3, the DNA is TGTGCCAGCAGCCCCCGACTTGCGGACAATGAGCAGTTCTTC.

The rearrangement joins TRBV11-2 to TRBJ1-2, with D hard to call. The V gene's germline CDR1 is SGHAT and CDR2 FQNNGV. The CDR3 covers 15 residues. With 5 bases removed from V and 3 bases from J, the gap between germline ends came to 16 bases. In DNA form, the CDR3 reads TGTGCCAGCAGCACCTGGAAGGCCCGGGACTATGGCTACACCTTC. It is translated as CASSTWKARDYGYTF.

Concerning this clone: Other DNA sequences within the sample encode an identical CDR3. The V gene is TRBV25-1, the J gene TRBJ2-7; the match to TRBD2 covers 8 bases. From germline, CDR1 is MGHDK and CDR2 SYGVNS. CDR3 length equals 14 residues. J lost 2 bases, V lost 1 base, and 1 base had no gene match. The CDR3 region has the DNA TGTGCCAGCAGTGAATCCGGGAGGGCCTACGAGCAGTACTTC. Protein product: CASSESGRAYEQYF.

The chain recombines TRBV2 with TRBJ2-7; 8 positions agree with TRBD1. With 5 bases clipped from V and 3 bases from J, the junction kept 12 bases outside the gene matches. Germline assignment: CDR1 SNHLY and CDR2 FYNNEI. The CDR3 totals 16 residues. The CDR3 loop reads CASSRTGQGGIYEQYF. The CDR3 bases are TGTGCCAGCAGTCGAACTGGACAGGGAGGAATCTACGAGCAGTACTTC.

The rearrangement links TRBV28 to TRBJ2-3; 12 nucleotides agree with TRBD1. J gave up 2 bases and V 3 bases, and 12 bases lay outside the gene matches. Germline assignment: CDR1 MDHEN and CDR2 SYDVKM. The CDR3 spans 19 residues. DNA for the CDR3: TGTGCCAGCAGTTTCCTGGGACAGGGGGCTAGCGCCTTCACAGATACGCAGTATTTT. This codes for CASSFLGQGASAFTDTQYF.

On this clone: Other nucleotide sequences from this sample produce the same CDR3. V gene TRBV7-2 combines with J gene TRBJ1-4; D might be TRBD1 (5 bases). This CDR3 spans 15 amino acids. The germline V and J ends were trimmed by 1 base and 5 bases, with 11 bases remaining between them. Germline CDR1 is SGHTA and CDR2 is FQGNSA. CDR3 in amino acids: CASSLGQGSNEKLFF. The CDR3 DNA follows: TGTGCCAGCAGCTTAGGGCAGGGTTCGAATGAAAAACTGTTTTTT.

This clone appeared once. The genes are TRBV5-1 and TRBJ1-1; D gene uncertain. The V gene's germline CDR1 is SGHRS and CDR2 YFSETQ. The CDR3 totals 16 residues. V gave up 0 bases and J gave up 6 bases, with 18 bases separating them. CDR3 nucleotides: TGCGCCAGCAGCTTGGATGCAGAAGGCGGGTGGGCTGAAGCTTTCTTT. This encodes CASSLDAEGGWAEAFF.

J is TRBJ1-4 and V is TRBV19; no reliable D call. Germline V gives CDR1 LNHDA, CDR2 SQIVND (reference sequence). Trimming cost V 6 bases and J 0 bases, with 14 bases left between them. CDR3 length: 16 amino acids. The CDR3 DNA sequence: TGTGCCAGTAGCACCCTTTATGGGACAACTAATGAAAAACTGTTTTTT. It codes for CASSTLYGTTNEKLFF.

The count of this clone is one. The chain is built from TRBV18 and TRBJ2-5; 7 nucleotides agree with TRBD1. Losses at the gene ends were 1 base for V and 4 bases for J; bases not matched to a gene: 9. The V gene's germline CDR1 is KGHSH and CDR2 LQKENI. The CDR3 length is 16 residues. CDR3 region: CASSPQWYRGRETQYF. Written as DNA, the CDR3 is TGTGCCAGCTCACCACAGTGGTACAGGGGACGAGAGACCCAGTACTTC.

This chain links TRBV6-1 with TRBJ1-2; D not certain. From germline, CDR1 is MNHNS and CDR2 SASEGT. The germline V and J ends were trimmed by 6 bases and 7 bases, with 18 bases remaining between them. This CDR3 region has 14 residues. The CDR3 DNA reads TGTGCCAGCAGCCAAAATCCCCGGGGAGGTGGCTACACCTTC. It specifies CASSQNPRGGGYTF.

CDR3 sequence: CATLSERLGNTIYF. The CDR3 nucleotides are TGTGCCACCCTCTCAGAACGGCTCGGAAACACCATATATTTT. The chain employs TRBV2 and TRBJ1-3; D uncertain. Trimming pared 10 bases from V and 4 bases from J, leaving 17 bases between. The CDR3 totals 14 residues. CDR1 is SNHLY and CDR2 is FYNNEI in the germline V gene.

The chain combines TRBV28 with TRBJ1-5; D is uncertain. Germline V gene data show CDR1 as MDHEN and CDR2 as SYDVKM. V was trimmed by 6 bases and J by 0 bases, leaving 9 bases between them. This CDR3 is built from 14 residues. The CDR3 loop reads CASSRLNSNQPQHF. The DNA for the CDR3 is TGTGCCAGCAGCCGACTGAATAGCAATCAGCCCCAGCATTTT.

V is TRBV5-1 and J is TRBJ2-2, with 8 bases matching TRBD2. There are 15 residues in the CDR3. Per the germline V gene, CDR1 is SGHRS and CDR2 is YFSETQ. Unmatched junction bases numbered 6, after V lost 2 bases and J lost 6 bases. CDR3 sequence: CASSFIAGFAGELFF. CDR3 DNA: TGCGCCAGCAGCTTTATAGCGGGATTCGCCGGGGAGCTGTTTTTT.

Concerning this clone itself: Other DNA sequences of this sample code for an identical CDR3. The chain uses TRBV4-2 and TRBJ2-7, with 10 nucleotides matching TRBD2. The CDR3 covers 14 residues. V was pared by 3 bases and J by 3 bases, with 2 bases of the junction left unmatched. CDR1 and CDR2 from the germline V gene are LGHNA and YNFKEQ. CDR3 DNA sequence: TGTGCCAGCAGCCAGGGACTAGCGAGCTACGAGCAGTACTTC. Its protein product is CASSQGLASYEQYF.

The chain links TRBV7-9 to TRBJ1-2; D not resolved. The CDR3 extends over 12 amino acids. V gave up 4 bases and J gave up 5 bases, with 8 bases separating them. Germline CDR1 SEHNR, CDR2 FQNEAQ (reference sequence). CDR3 residues: CASSSELYGYTF. Written as DNA, the CDR3 is TGTGCCAGCAGCTCCGAGTTGTATGGCTACACCTTC.

This chain links TRBV7-6 with TRBJ2-7; D is perhaps TRBD2 (7 bases). Trimming left V 2 bases short and J 6 bases short, with 11 bases between. CDR3 size: 13 residues. Germline V lookup: CDR1 SGHVS, CDR2 FNYEAQ. CDR3 nucleotides: TGTGCCAGCAGCTTAAGCGGGACACTCGAGCAGTACTTC. It yields the protein CASSLSGTLEQYF.